These T cell receptor beta chains were read from a single sample in a study of cytotoxic CD8 clonotypes in ibrutinib-treated CLL. Produced via immunoSEQ multiplex PCR; TCRdb's table is partial and in-frame only. The sample yields 250,000 to 350,000 clones, approximately 76% seen once. Sample: PBMCs, taken at disease progression, from a patient treated with ibrutinib. The receptors were gathered from a human donor with chronic lymphocytic leukemia. The CDR3 runs from the conserved cysteine through the conserved F or W. A D gene is named only where the DNA matches it firmly. A clone size is listed for some rows: how often the clone was seen (once, few, many), or a class if it is expanded.

clone_size d_call j_call v_call cdr3_nt cdr3_aa
. . TRBJ2-7 TRBV19 TGTGCCAGTAGTAAGAGTTTCGATACCTACGAGCAGTACTTC CASSKSFDTYEQYF
. . TRBJ2-3 TRBV6-6 TGTGCCAGCAGTTACCCGGACTCAGATACGCAGTATTTT CASSYPDSDTQYF
. TRBD1 TRBJ1-5 TRBV19 TGTGCCAGTAGTATAGGTACAGGGGGATTGGGCAATCAGCCCCAGCATTTT CASSIGTGGLGNQPQHF
. . TRBJ1-2 TRBV7-9 TGTGCCAGCAGCTGGGGGGGTGGCTACACCTTC CASSWGGGYTF
. . TRBJ1-4 TRBV4-3 TGCGCCAGCAGCCAAGATCGGGGTGGGGGTGAAAAACTGTTTTTT CASSQDRGGGEKLFF
. . TRBJ1-6 TRBV6-5 TGTGCCAGCAGAGGGGACAATAATTCACCCCTCCACTTT CASRGDNNSPLHF
. . TRBJ1-2 TRBV5-1 TGCGCCAGCAGCTCAACCCCCCTTAGGTCCACTAACTATGGCTACACCTTC CASSSTPLRSTNYGYTF
few . TRBJ1-5 TRBV18 TGTGCCAGCTCACCACAGGTGACCCTCCTGCGGCCCCAGCATTTT CASSPQVTLLRPQHF
. TRBD2 TRBJ2-5 TRBV5-4 TGTGCCAGCAGCTCCTTAGCGGGGGGGTTGGGGACCCAGTACTTC CASSSLAGGLGTQYF
. TRBD2 TRBJ2-5 TRBV7-9 TGTGCCAGCAGCCCTAGCGGGGGGGCCCAAGAGACCCAGTACTTC CASSPSGGAQETQYF
. . TRBJ2-1 TRBV11-2 TGTGCCAGCAGCTTAGTTTTCGGCAGGGTGGACGGCAATGAGCAGTTCTTC CASSLVFGRVDGNEQFF
once . TRBJ1-1 TRBV21-1 TGTGCCAGCAGCAACCCGGGCGGGGGACTTCTGAACACTGAAGCTTTCTTT CASSNPGGGLLNTEAFF
. TRBD2 TRBJ2-1 TRBV4-1 TGCGCCAGCAGCCAAGGTGTTTCGGGACTAGCGGGCGACGAACGTTACAATGAGCAGTTCTTC CASSQGVSGLAGDERYNEQFF
. . TRBJ2-3 TRBV7-3 TGTGCCAGCAGCTTAGAGAGGGATACGCAGTATTTT CASSLERDTQYF
few . TRBJ2-7 TRBV27 TGTGCCAGCAGTTGGTACTACGAGCAGTACTTC CASSWYYEQYF
. TRBD1 TRBJ1-2 TRBV28 TGTGCCAGCAGTTTTCGACAGGGGGGAGAGGGAACCTATGGCTACACCTTC CASSFRQGGEGTYGYTF
. . TRBJ2-7 TRBV4-1 TGCGCCAGCAGCCAAGAATTAAGGGGGTATCAGTACTTC CASSQELRGYQYF
few . TRBJ1-6 TRBV9 TGTGCCAGCAGCGTCGGATCTGCGCCCCTCCACTTT CASSVGSAPLHF
. . TRBJ1-3 TRBV5-1 TGCGCCAGCAGCCTTCTTGCGGGCTCTGGAAACACCATATATTTT CASSLLAGSGNTIYF
. . TRBJ1-5 TRBV5-6 TGTGCCAGCAGCTTTGGCGGACACCCCCCCGGAGGTCAGCCCCAGCATTTT CASSFGGHPPGGQPQHF
. TRBD2 TRBJ2-7 TRBV15 TGTGCCACCAGCAGGGGACTAGGGGTAGAGCAGTACTTC CATSRGLGVEQYF
. TRBD2 TRBJ2-1 TRBV6-5 TGTGCCAGCAACGGACTAGCGGGATTAGGTGAGCAGTTCTTC CASNGLAGLGEQFF
. . TRBJ2-1 TRBV4-1 TGCGCCAGCAGCCCCCATGGGGGGCCCCTCCAAGAGCAGTTCTTC CASSPHGGPLQEQFF
once TRBD2 TRBJ2-2 TRBV6-5 TGTGCCAGCAGGACCTATCGGCGGGAGCCCGGGGAGCTGTTTTTT CASRTYRREPGELFF
. . TRBJ1-1 TRBV6-5 TGTGCCAGCAGTTCCTCTGGACAGCGCACTGAAGCTTTCTTT CASSSSGQRTEAFF
. TRBD1 TRBJ2-5 TRBV5-1 TGCGCCAGCAGCTGGGAACAGGGGAAAGAGACCCAGTACTTC CASSWEQGKETQYF
once TRBD1 TRBJ2-5 TRBV6-5 TGTGCCAGCAGTTACTCGCAGGGGGCGCGGGAGACCCAGTACTTC CASSYSQGARETQYF
. . TRBJ1-2 TRBV6-6 TGTGCCAGCTTTTCCGAAGGCTATGGCTACACCTTC CASFSEGYGYTF
once TRBD1 TRBJ2-7 TRBV15 TGTGCCACCAGCAGAGGAGGACAGGGTTCGGGGGAGCAGTACTTC CATSRGGQGSGEQYF
. . TRBJ2-5 TRBV27 TGTGCCAGCAGAAAACTGAGGGAAGAGACCCAGTACTTC CASRKLREETQYF
. . TRBJ2-3 TRBV6-1 TGTGCCAGCAACCCCGGGACAAGTTTGACAGATACGCAGTATTTT CASNPGTSLTDTQYF
. . TRBJ1-2 TRBV5-1 TGCGCCAGCAGCTTCGAGGGGGCTAACTATGGCTACACCTTC CASSFEGANYGYTF
once . TRBJ2-5 TRBV25-1 TGTGCCAGCAGTGAATACCAACAGGCGCCCCAAGAGACCCAGTACTTC CASSEYQQAPQETQYF
. TRBD1 TRBJ1-5 TRBV15 TGTGCCACCAGCAGAGGGCTTTCAAGGGGGCTTTGGGGCAATCAGCCCCAGCATTTT CATSRGLSRGLWGNQPQHF
. TRBD1 TRBJ2-3 TRBV29-1 TGCAGCGACACAGGGGGCTTGAGCACAGATACGCAGTATTTT CSDTGGLSTDTQYF
. TRBD1 TRBJ1-4 TRBV4-2 TGTGCCAGCAGCCAAGTCGGATCCAGGGGGCATGAAAAACTGTTTTTT CASSQVGSRGHEKLFF
. . TRBJ2-1 TRBV27 TGTGCCAGCAGTCTGAGGCAGAGGGGAGGTGAGCAGTTCTTC CASSLRQRGGEQFF
. TRBD2 TRBJ2-3 TRBV29-1 TGCAGCGCCCAGGGACTAGCGGGAGTGGGAGATACGCAGTATTTT CSAQGLAGVGDTQYF
. TRBD2 TRBJ2-1 TRBV9 TGTGCCAGCAGCCTAGGGGCGGGAGGGGCACCAAAGCAGTTCTTC CASSLGAGGAPKQFF
. . TRBJ2-2 TRBV18 TGTGCCAGCTCACTCAGTGGTAGCGTCACCGGGGAGCTGTTTTTT CASSLSGSVTGELFF
. . TRBJ1-2 TRBV7-2 TGTGCCAGCAGCTTATTCTTCCAGGGAAATAAGGGCTACACCTTC CASSLFFQGNKGYTF
. . TRBJ2-1 TRBV28 TGTGCCAGCAGTTTAGGGACCTCTGATGAGCAGTTCTTC CASSLGTSDEQFF
. . TRBJ2-7 TRBV10-2 TGCGCCAGCAGAGAAGGGGTCGGCTACGAGCAGTACTTC CASREGVGYEQYF
. . TRBJ1-1 TRBV20-1 TGCAGTGCCCCTGACGATGCTGAAGCTTTCTTT CSAPDDAEAFF
. . TRBJ1-6 TRBV11-2 TGTGCCAGCAGCTTAAGGTTCGGATCCGGTTCACCCCTCCACTTT CASSLRFGSGSPLHF
. . TRBJ2-5 TRBV9 TGTGCCAGCAGCGCCTGGGGGGGGCCCCAAGAGACCCAGTACTTC CASSAWGGPQETQYF
. . TRBJ2-7 TRBV27 TGTGCCAGCAGTCCTTCACTAGCACGGGCCTACGAGCAGTACTTC CASSPSLARAYEQYF
. . TRBJ1-2 TRBV23-1 TGCGCCAGGGTGGGCCCCTACGATTCCTATGGCTACACCTTC CARVGPYDSYGYTF